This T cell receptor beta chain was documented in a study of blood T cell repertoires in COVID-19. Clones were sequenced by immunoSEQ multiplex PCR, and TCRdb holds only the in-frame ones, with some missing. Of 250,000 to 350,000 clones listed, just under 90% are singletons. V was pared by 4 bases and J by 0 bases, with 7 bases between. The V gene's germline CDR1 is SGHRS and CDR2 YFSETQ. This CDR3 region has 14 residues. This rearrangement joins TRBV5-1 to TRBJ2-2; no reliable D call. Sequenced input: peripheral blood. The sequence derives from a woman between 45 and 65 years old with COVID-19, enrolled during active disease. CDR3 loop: CASSANTNTGELFF. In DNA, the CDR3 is TGCGCCAGCAGCGCCAACACGAACACCGGGGAGCTGTTTTTT.